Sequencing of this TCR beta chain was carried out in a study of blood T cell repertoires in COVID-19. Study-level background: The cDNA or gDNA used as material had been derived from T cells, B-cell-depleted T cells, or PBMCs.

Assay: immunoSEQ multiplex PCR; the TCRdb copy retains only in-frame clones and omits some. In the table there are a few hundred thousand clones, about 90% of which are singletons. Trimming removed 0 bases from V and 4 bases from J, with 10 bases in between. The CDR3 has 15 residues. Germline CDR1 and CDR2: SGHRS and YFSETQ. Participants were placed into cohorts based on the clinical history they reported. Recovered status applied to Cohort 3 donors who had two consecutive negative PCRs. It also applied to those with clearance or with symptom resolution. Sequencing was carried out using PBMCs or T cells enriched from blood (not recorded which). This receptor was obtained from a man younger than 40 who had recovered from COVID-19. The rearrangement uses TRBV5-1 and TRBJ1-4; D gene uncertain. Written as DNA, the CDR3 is TGCGCCAGCAGCTTGGGTACCGGTTATAATGAAAAACTGTTTTTT. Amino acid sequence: CASSLGTGYNEKLFF.